Each of the 2 T cell receptor beta chains below was sequenced from the same sample in a study of T cell responses to AZD1222 COVID-19 vaccine. TCRdb keeps only in-frame clones here, not all; method: immunoSEQ multiplex PCR. This sample has about 110,000 clones; 87% occur once, and the top ten carry around 4.9%. Sequenced here: peripheral blood, sampled 28 days after the second AZD1222 dose. The source is an adult who received the AZD1222 COVID-19 vaccine.

The CDR3 loop reads CASSQLGRGEQYF. The CDR3 DNA sequence: TGTGCCAGCAGCCAGTTGGGGCGGGGCGAGCAGTACTTC. This chain joins TRBV7-2 and TRBJ2-7; D is possibly TRBD2 (6 bases). Germline values: CDR1 SGHTA, CDR2 FQGNSA. This CDR3 has 13 residues. V was cut by 5 bases and J by 6 bases, with 14 bases left in between.

Only one count was recorded for this clone. The J gene is TRBJ2-1, the V gene TRBV9, with D maybe TRBD2 (5 bases). Germline V CDR1 and CDR2: SGDLS, YYNGEE. The CDR3 runs 14 residues. V was trimmed by 4 bases and J by 5 bases, leaving 13 bases between them. The CDR3 region is CASSPPPGNNEQFF. The CDR3 DNA reads TGTGCCAGCAGCCCCCCCCCGGGGAACAATGAGCAGTTCTTC.